This T cell receptor (beta chain) was identified during a study of beta chain features in type 1 diabetes. General observations from the study: Shorter TCRB CDR3s, moderately but significantly so, marked every one of the four CD4+ subsets in Type 1 diabetes patients. In these data, an HLA type influence on TCRB rearrangement remained unresolved. In comparison with healthy donors, patients had naive, central memory and Treg TCRB repertoires that appeared more similar.

The study reverse transcribed the entire isolated RNA, so it sequenced expressed TCRB transcripts. Generated by immunoSEQ multiplex PCR, the TCRdb table keeps only in-frame clones and is missing some. The table shows about 360,000 clones, with about 12% occurring only once. This CDR3 has 15 residues. The V gene's germline CDR1 is MDHEN and CDR2 SYDVKM. V lost 5 bases and J lost 2, with 10 bases in between. Sorted CD4+ subsets: naive, central memory, regulatory, stem cell-like memory (CD45RO/CCR7/CD25/CD127/CD95/CD27 panel). In regard to this clone: Its antigen is unidentified.

This TCR came from a woman aged 18-29 years with type 1 diabetes. The sample consisted of naive CD4+ T cells from blood. The rearrangement joins TRBV28 to TRBJ2-6; D unresolved. The CDR3 sequence is CASSPPGPGANVLTF. For the CDR3, the DNA is TGTGCCAGCAGTCCACCCGGTCCTGGGGCCAACGTCCTGACTTTC.